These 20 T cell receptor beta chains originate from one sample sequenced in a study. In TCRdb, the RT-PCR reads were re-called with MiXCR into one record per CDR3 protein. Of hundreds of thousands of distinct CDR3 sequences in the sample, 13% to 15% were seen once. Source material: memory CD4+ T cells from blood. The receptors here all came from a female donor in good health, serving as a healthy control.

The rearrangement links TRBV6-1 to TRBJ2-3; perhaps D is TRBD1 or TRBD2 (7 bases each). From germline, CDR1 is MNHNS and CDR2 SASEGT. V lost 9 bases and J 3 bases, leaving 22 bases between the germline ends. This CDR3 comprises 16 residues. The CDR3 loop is CARTPRGGSGTDTQYF. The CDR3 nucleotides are TGTGCCAGGACACCCAGGGGGGGGAGTGGGACAGATACGCAGTATTTT.

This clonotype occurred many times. The CDR3 DNA reads TGCGCCAGCAGCTTGGGGCCGAGCGACTACGAGCAGTACTTC. Amino acid sequence: CASSLGPSDYEQYF. J is TRBJ2-7 and V is TRBV5-1; D is uncertain. V was trimmed by 0 bases and J by 3 bases, leaving 10 bases between them. The CDR3 loop spans 14 amino acids. Germline CDR1 reads SGHRS; CDR2 reads YFSETQ.

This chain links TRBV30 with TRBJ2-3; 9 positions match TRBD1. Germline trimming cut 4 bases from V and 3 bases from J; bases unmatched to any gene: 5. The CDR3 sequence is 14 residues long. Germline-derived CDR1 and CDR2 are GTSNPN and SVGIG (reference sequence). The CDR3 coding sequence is TGTGCCTGGAACCGGGACAGGGTGACAGATACGCAGTATTTT. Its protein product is CAWNRDRVTDTQYF.

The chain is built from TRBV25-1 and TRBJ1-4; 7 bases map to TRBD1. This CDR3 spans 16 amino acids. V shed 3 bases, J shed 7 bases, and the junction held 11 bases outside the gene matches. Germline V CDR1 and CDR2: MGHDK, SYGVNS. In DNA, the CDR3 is TGTGCCAGCAGTGACCCCACCAGGACAGGAAGTGAAAAACTGTTTTTT. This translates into CASSDPTRTGSEKLFF.

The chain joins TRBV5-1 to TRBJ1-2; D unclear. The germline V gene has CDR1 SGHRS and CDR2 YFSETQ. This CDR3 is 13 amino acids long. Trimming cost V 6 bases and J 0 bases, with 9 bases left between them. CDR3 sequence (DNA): TGCGCCAGCACCGCCTCCTCTAACTATGGCTACACCTTC. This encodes CASTASSNYGYTF.

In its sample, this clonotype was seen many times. The DNA of the CDR3 is TGCAGTGCTGATACAGGGACGAACACCGGGGAGCTGTTTTTT. Protein: CSADTGTNTGELFF. V gene TRBV20-1 combines with J gene TRBJ2-2; a weak D match, TRBD1 (6 bases). Deletions cut 5 bases from V and 0 bases from J, with 10 bases between. The CDR3 totals 14 residues. Germline V gene data show CDR1 as DFQATT and CDR2 as SNEGSKA (reference sequence).

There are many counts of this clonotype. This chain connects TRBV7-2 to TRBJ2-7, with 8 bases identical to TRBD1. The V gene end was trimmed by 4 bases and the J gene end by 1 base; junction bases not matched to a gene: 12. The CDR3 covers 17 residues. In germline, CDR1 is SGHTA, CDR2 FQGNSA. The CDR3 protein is CASSSDSRTGWSYEQYF. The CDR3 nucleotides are TGTGCCAGCAGCTCCGATTCGAGGACAGGGTGGTCCTACGAGCAGTACTTC.

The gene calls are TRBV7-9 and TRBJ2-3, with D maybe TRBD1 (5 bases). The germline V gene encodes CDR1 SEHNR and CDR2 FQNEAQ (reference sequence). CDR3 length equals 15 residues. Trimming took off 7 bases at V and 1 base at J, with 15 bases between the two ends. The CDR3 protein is CASTSGQIGTDTQYF. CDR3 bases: TGTGCCAGCACCTCAGGGCAGATTGGCACAGATACGCAGTATTTT.

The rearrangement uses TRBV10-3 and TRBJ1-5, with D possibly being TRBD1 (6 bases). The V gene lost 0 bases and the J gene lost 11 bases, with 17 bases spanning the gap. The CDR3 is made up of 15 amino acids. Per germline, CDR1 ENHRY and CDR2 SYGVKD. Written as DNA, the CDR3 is TGTGCCATCAGTGAGTCACTGACAGGTTCTTCAGCCCAGCATTTT. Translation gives CAISESLTGSSAQHF.

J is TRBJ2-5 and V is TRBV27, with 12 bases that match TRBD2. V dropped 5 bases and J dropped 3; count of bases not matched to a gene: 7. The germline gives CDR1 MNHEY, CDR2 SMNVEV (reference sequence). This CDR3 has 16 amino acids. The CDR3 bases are TGTGCCAGCAGTGGACTAGCGGGGCTATCGAAAGAGACCCAGTACTTC. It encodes CASSGLAGLSKETQYF.

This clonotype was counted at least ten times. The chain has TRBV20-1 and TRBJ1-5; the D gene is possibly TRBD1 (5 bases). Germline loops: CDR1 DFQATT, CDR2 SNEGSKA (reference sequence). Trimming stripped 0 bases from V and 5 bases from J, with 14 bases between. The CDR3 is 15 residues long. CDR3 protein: CSARDHRLGDQPQHF. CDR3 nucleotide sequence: TGCAGTGCTAGAGATCACAGGCTTGGCGATCAGCCCCAGCATTTT.

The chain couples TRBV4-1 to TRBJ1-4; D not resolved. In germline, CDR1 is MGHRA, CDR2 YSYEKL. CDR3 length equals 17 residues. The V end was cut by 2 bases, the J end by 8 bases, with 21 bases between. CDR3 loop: CASSQLSLYPADEKLFF. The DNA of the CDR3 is TGCGCCAGCAGCCAACTTTCCCTTTACCCGGCGGACGAAAAACTGTTTTTT.

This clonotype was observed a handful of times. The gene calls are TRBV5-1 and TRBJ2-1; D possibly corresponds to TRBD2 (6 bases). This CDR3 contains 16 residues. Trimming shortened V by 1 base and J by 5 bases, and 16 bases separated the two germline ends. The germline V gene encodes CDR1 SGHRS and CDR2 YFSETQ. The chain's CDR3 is CASSLSPGRTNNEQFF. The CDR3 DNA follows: TGCGCCAGCAGCTTGTCCCCCGGGAGAACCAACAATGAGCAGTTCTTC.

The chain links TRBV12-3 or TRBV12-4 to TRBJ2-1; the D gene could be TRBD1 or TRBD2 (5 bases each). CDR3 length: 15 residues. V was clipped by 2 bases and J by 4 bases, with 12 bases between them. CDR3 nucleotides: TGTGCCAGCAGTTTATCGCAGGGAGATTACAATGAGCAGTTCTTC. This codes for CASSLSQGDYNEQFF.

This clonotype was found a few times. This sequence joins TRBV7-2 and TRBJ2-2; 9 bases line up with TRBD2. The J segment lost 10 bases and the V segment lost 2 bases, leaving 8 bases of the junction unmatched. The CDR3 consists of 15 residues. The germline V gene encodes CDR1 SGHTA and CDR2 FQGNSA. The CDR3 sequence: CASSLSGLAIAELFF. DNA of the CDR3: TGTGCCAGCAGCTTATCGGGACTAGCCATCGCGGAGCTGTTTTTT.

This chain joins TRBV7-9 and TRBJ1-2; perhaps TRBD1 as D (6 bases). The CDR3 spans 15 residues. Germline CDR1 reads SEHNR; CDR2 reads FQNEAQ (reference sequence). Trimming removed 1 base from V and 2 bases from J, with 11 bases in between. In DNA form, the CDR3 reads TGTGCCAGCAGCTTAGAGACGGGGGCCAACTATGGCTACACCTTC. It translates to CASSLETGANYGYTF. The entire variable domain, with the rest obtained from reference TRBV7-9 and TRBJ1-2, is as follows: DTGVSQNPRHKITKRGQNVTFRCDPISEHNRLYWYRQTLGQGPEFLTYFQNEAQLEKSRLLSDRFSAERPKGSFSTLEIQRTEQGDSAMYLCASSLETGANYGYTFGSGTRLTVV.

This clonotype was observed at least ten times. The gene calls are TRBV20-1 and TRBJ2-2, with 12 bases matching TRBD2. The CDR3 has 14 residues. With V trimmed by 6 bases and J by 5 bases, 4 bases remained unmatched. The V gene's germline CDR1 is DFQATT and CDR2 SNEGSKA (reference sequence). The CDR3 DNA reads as TGCAGTGCGCCGACTAGCGGGAGTACCGGGGAGCTGTTTTTT. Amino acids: CSAPTSGSTGELFF.

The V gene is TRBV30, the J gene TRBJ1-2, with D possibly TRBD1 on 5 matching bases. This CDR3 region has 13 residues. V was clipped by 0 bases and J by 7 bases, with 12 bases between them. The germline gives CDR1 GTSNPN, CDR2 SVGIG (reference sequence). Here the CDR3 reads CAWSVLGGTGYTF. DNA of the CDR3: TGTGCCTGGAGTGTACTGGGGGGTACTGGCTACACCTTC.

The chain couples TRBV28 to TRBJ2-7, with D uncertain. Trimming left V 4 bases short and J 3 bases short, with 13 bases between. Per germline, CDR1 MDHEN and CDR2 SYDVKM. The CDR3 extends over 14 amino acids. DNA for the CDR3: TGTGCCAGCAGTTCGGACCTTTCGGACTACGAGCAGTACTTC. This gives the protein CASSSDLSDYEQYF.

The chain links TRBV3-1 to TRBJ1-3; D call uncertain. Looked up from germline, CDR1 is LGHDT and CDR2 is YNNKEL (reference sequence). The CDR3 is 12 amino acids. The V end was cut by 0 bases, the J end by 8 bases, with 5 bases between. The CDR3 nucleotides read TGTGCCAGCAGCCAAGAGGCGGACACCATATATTTT. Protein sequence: CASSQEADTIYF.